Here is one T cell receptor beta chain with its context. Its antigen is unknown. The CDR3 contains 14 residues. CDR1 and CDR2 from the germline V gene are MGHRA and YSYEKL. V gave up 4 bases and J gave up 6 bases, with 16 bases separating them. The sample belongs to a study of cytomegalovirus exposure and HLA in healthy donors. Study conclusions and caveats: A list of 164 TCR beta chains associated with cytomegalovirus was given. In vitro confirmation showed three CMV-associated chains to be CMV antigen specific.

60 Vbeta and 13 Jbeta primers were used in PCR. The data were produced by immunoSEQ multiplex PCR, yet TCRdb's version contains in-frame clones alone and is incomplete. The sample shows about 100,000 clones, 84% of them seen only once. The source is a woman in her late teens or twenties in good health and CMV-seronegative. The genes are TRBV4-1 and TRBJ2-7, with D possibly matching TRBD1 (5 bases). Source material: PBMCs. CDR3 residues: CASSPRLQGGEQYF. CDR3 bases: TGCGCCAGCAGCCCTAGGTTGCAGGGTGGCGAGCAGTACTTC.